The entry that follows covers one T cell receptor beta chain sequence. Profiled with immunoSEQ multiplex PCR; TCRdb holds only in-frame clones, not every one. The sample shows about 110,000 clones, under 85% of them seen only once. This specimen belongs to a study of cytomegalovirus exposure and HLA in healthy donors. Turning to the study itself: The 120 or so validation repertoires were produced on the same platform as the roughly 700 repertoires of the first cohort. This was reported in a later analysis.

This clonotype was sampled from a woman between 18 and 29 years old in good health and CMV-seronegative. Sequenced: PBMCs.

The CDR3 is CASSEVGGPYEQYF. The CDR3 nucleotides are TGCGCCAGCAGTGAAGTAGGGGGTCCCTACGAGCAGTACTTC. The rearrangement joins TRBV10-1 to TRBJ2-7; D is possibly TRBD1 (6 bases). CDR3 length: 14 amino acids. Germline V gene lookup returns CDR1 WNHNN and CDR2 SYGVQD (reference sequence). V gave up 3 bases and J gave up 2 bases, with 11 bases separating them.